This T cell receptor beta chain is from a study of CD4 T cells in relation to SARS-CoV-2 and coronaviruses. Study details: After around 10 days of antigen culture, PBMC TCR beta CDR3s were sequenced. Negative control cultures got HIV-1 Nef peptides or no peptide.

CD4+ T cells from unexposed donors were obtained before the COVID-19 pandemic (2011-2018). The cells were cultured for less than twelve days before CD4+ T cells were isolated. Some 1.9 million PBMCs per well were cultured with around 9.2 IU/ml IL-2. Germline CDR1 SEHNR, CDR2 FQNEAQ (reference sequence). This CDR3 is built from 13 residues. Trimming cost V 6 bases and J 10 bases, with 18 bases left between them. TCRdb's copy holds only in-frame clones and misses some; the assay was immunoSEQ multiplex PCR. The sample has under 30,000 clones, 65% to 80% seen once. Remarks on this clone: The target antigen is unknown.

The sequencing input was CD4+ T cells from PBMCs, cultured in vitro. This chain uses TRBV7-9 with TRBJ1-2; D may be TRBD1 (5 bases). This TCR was sampled from a human donor in good health. The CDR3 sequence is CASSPKPGRDYTF. The DNA for the CDR3 is TGTGCCAGCAGTCCAAAACCGGGACGGGACTACACCTTC.